A selection of T cell receptor beta chains follows, all from one sample in a study of T cells in Graves' hyperthyroidism and ophthalmopathy. TCRdb reanalysed the multiplex PCR reads using MiXCR and keeps one entry per CDR3 protein. In the table there are 500,000 to 750,000 distinct CDR3 sequences, roughly 50% of which are singletons. Sample: peripheral blood or thyroid tissue (not recorded which). The receptors here all came from a young woman with Graves' hyperthyroidism. CDR3s include the opening cysteine and the closing phenylalanine or tryptophan. The order of the fields is J gene, V gene, D gene, clone size, CDR3 protein, CDR3 DNA. A D gene is named only where the DNA matches it firmly. A clone size is listed for some rows: how often the clone was seen (once, few, many), or a class if it is expanded.

TRBJ1-1 TRBV20-1 . . CSARVHSEAFF TGCAGTGCTAGAGTTCACTCTGAAGCTTTCTTT
TRBJ2-6 TRBV7-9 . many CASRSDTAGANVLTF TGTGCCAGCAGATCCGACACGGCTGGGGCCAACGTCCTGACTTTC
TRBJ1-4 TRBV7-2 . few CASSQAAGPAEKLFF TGTGCCAGCAGCCAAGCAGCCGGCCCCGCCGAAAAACTGTTTTTT
TRBJ2-3 TRBV6-4 . once CASSPGSLNTDTQYF TGTGCCAGCAGTCCGGGGAGCCTCAACACAGATACGCAGTATTTT
TRBJ1-1 TRBV24-1 . . CATSSFGQRATEAFF TGTGCCACCAGCAGCTTTGGACAGCGGGCCACTGAAGCTTTCTTT
TRBJ1-5 TRBV5-6 . many CASSSGGRAQPQHF TGTGCCAGCAGCTCCGGGGGCAGGGCTCAGCCCCAGCATTTT
TRBJ2-3 TRBV20-1 TRBD2 . CSAYSGREVDTQYF TGCAGTGCTTATAGCGGGAGGGAGGTAGATACGCAGTATTTT
TRBJ1-1 TRBV25-1 . . CASSPFLRGITEAFF TGTGCCAGCAGCCCCTTCTTGCGGGGGATCACTGAAGCTTTCTTT
TRBJ2-7 TRBV7-8 TRBD2 . CASSLASGRNYNEQYF TGTGCCAGCAGCTTAGCCAGCGGGAGGAACTACAATGAGCAGTACTTC
TRBJ2-3 TRBV7-3 . . CASSQAVLGDTQYF TGCGCCAGCAGCCAAGCAGTTTTGGGGGATACGCAGTATTTT
TRBJ2-7 TRBV5-8 . many CASSFSRGNYEQYF TGTGCCAGCAGCTTCTCTCGCGGAAACTACGAGCAGTACTTC
TRBJ1-5 TRBV5-1 . few CASSLSPNNQPQHF TGCGCCAGCAGCTTGTCTCCGAACAATCAGCCCCAGCATTTT
TRBJ2-1 TRBV24-1 TRBD2 . CATSESGTSVHNEQFF TGTGCCACCAGTGAATCCGGGACTAGCGTCCACAATGAGCAGTTCTTC
TRBJ1-4 TRBV4-3 TRBD1 many CASSHEQGRDEKLFF TGCGCCAGCAGCCACGAACAGGGGAGAGATGAAAAACTGTTTTTT
TRBJ1-1 TRBV5-1 TRBD1 few CASSLEQGAGEAFF TGCGCCAGCAGCTTGGAGCAGGGGGCAGGTGAAGCTTTCTTT
TRBJ2-6 TRBV7-3 . . CASSLRNGANVLTF TGTGCCAGCAGCTTAAGGAACGGGGCCAACGTCCTGACTTTC
TRBJ2-7 TRBV7-3 . . CASSSYLGAGAPSCEQYF TGTGCCAGCAGCTCTTATTTGGGGGCGGGAGCACCCTCCTGCGAGCAGTACTTC
TRBJ1-4 TRBV20-1 . . CSAREHATNEKLFF TGCAGTGCTAGAGAACACGCAACTAATGAAAAACTGTTTTTT
TRBJ2-7 TRBV4-1 TRBD2 . CASSQERRQREENGQYF TGCGCCAGCAGCCAAGAGAGGCGCCAGCGGGAGGAAAACGGGCAGTACTTC
TRBJ2-2 TRBV19 . few CASSIGGAGELFF TGTGCCAGTAGTATAGGGGGCGCCGGGGAGCTGTTTTTT
TRBJ2-7 TRBV10-3 . many CAISATTVTGSEQYF TGTGCCATCAGTGCCACTACCGTCACAGGATCCGAGCAGTACTTC
TRBJ2-1 TRBV12-3/TRBV12-4 . few CASSPQFNEQFF TGTGCCAGCAGTCCCCAGTTCAATGAGCAGTTCTTC
TRBJ1-2 TRBV29-1 TRBD1 . CSVRAGGIDYGYTF TGCAGCGTTAGGGCAGGGGGGATCGACTATGGCTACACCTTC
TRBJ2-3 TRBV7-3 . . CASSLGGQGGDTQYF TGTGCCAGCAGCTTAGGCGGACAAGGAGGAGATACGCAGTATTTT
TRBJ2-5 TRBV10-3 . many CAISPGSEGVRQETQYF TGTGCCATCAGTCCAGGGTCGGAGGGCGTTAGACAAGAGACCCAGTACTTC
TRBJ2-5 TRBV7-2 . many CASSLVVAQETQYF TGTGCCAGCAGCCTAGTGGTAGCCCAAGAGACCCAGTACTTC
TRBJ2-7 TRBV6-5 . many CASSYRNEQYF TGTGCCAGCAGTTACAGAAACGAGCAGTACTTC
TRBJ2-5 TRBV6-1 . . CASRPWGVSQETQYF TGTGCCAGCCGACCTTGGGGGGTTAGCCAAGAGACCCAGTACTTC
TRBJ1-2 TRBV6-6 . few CASRDSGGRGGYTF TGTGCCAGCAGAGACTCGGGGGGGCGCGGGGGCTACACCTTC
TRBJ2-2 TRBV5-1 . few CASSLGQTFNTGELFF TGCGCCAGCAGCTTGGGCCAGACTTTTAACACCGGGGAGCTGTTTTTT
TRBJ1-5 TRBV30 . . CAWSAGGGNYQPQHF TGTGCCTGGAGTGCCGGTGGAGGGAATTATCAGCCCCAGCATTTT
TRBJ2-7 TRBV7-2 TRBD2 many CASSRRGDSGTSGPTYEQYF TGTGCCAGCAGCAGACGGGGGGACAGCGGGACTAGCGGACCTACCTACGAGCAGTACTTC
TRBJ2-3 TRBV7-2 . few CASSSVYRTDTQYF TGTGCCAGCAGCTCAGTATACAGGACAGATACGCAGTATTTT
TRBJ1-6 TRBV9 TRBD1 many CASSGLAGGDNSPLHF TGTGCCAGCAGCGGCTTGGCAGGGGGCGATAATTCACCCCTCCACTTT
TRBJ1-2 TRBV7-8 . many CASTLTVGDYGYTF TGTGCCAGCACCCTCACGGTGGGTGACTATGGCTACACCTTC
TRBJ1-1 TRBV5-5 TRBD1 many CASSSPGQGNTEAFF TGTGCCAGCAGCTCTCCGGGACAGGGGAACACTGAAGCTTTCTTT
TRBJ1-4 TRBV29-1 TRBD1 many CSVSTGADEKLFF TGCAGCGTTTCGACAGGGGCGGATGAAAAACTGTTTTTT
TRBJ1-1 TRBV27 TRBD1 many CASSLGQMNTEAFF TGTGCCAGCAGCTTGGGACAGATGAACACTGAAGCTTTCTTT
TRBJ1-1 TRBV7-3 TRBD1 large CASSLDRVSPEAFF TGTGCCAGCAGCTTAGACAGGGTGAGCCCTGAAGCTTTCTTT
TRBJ2-7 TRBV6-2/TRBV6-3 TRBD1 few CAKPTGYSYEQYF TGTGCGAAACCGACAGGGTACTCCTACGAGCAGTACTTC
TRBJ2-7 TRBV12-3/TRBV12-4 . few CASSWTPGSYEQYF TGTGCCAGCAGTTGGACCCCCGGTTCCTACGAGCAGTACTTC
TRBJ2-7 TRBV20-1 TRBD2 once CSARTSGGSEQYF TGCAGTGCCCGGACTAGCGGAGGAAGTGAGCAGTACTTC
TRBJ1-4 TRBV7-2 . . CTSRSTVGLTSEKLFF TGTACCAGCAGATCCACAGTAGGGTTAACGAGTGAAAAACTGTTTTTT